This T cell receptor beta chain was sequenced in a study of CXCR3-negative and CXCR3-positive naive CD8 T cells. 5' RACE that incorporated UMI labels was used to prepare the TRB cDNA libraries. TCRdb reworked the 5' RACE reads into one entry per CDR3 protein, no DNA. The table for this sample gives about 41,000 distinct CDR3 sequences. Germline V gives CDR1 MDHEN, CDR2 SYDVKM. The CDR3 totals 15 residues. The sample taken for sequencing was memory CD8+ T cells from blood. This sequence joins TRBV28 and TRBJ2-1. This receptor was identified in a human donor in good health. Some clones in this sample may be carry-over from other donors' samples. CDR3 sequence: CASSPLASSYNEQFF.